This TCR beta chain was sequenced during a study of Graves' ophthalmopathy and Graves' hyperthyroidism. Findings and caveats of the study: A 13-signature model separated ophthalmopathy from stable hyperthyroidism, reaching 85% to 90% sensitivity and around 81% specificity cross-validated.

This clonotype was seen a handful of times. What it binds is unknown. A diagnosis was made from clinical symptoms together with serum thyroxine, TRAb, thyroid ultrasound and orbital computed tomography. RNA transcripts provided the template for amplifying TCR beta CDR3 regions. HTBI primers were employed in first-round RT-PCR, then a second-round multiplex PCR followed. TCRdb reprocessed the multiplex PCR reads via MiXCR and lists one record per CDR3 protein. The table has some 1.1 million distinct CDR3 sequences, approximately 35% seen once; the top ten hold more than 9.5%. The germline V gene has CDR1 LNHDA and CDR2 SQIVND (reference sequence). The CDR3 is made up of 16 amino acids. V dropped 10 bases and J dropped 4 bases, with 20 bases sitting between them.

The receptor's source is an adult man with Graves' hyperthyroidism. Sequenced sample: peripheral blood or thyroid tissue (not recorded which). The chain employs TRBV19 and TRBJ2-6; tentatively, D is TRBD2 (6 bases). The CDR3 region is CANRGAGHTGANVLTF. The CDR3 nucleotides read TGTGCCAATAGGGGAGCGGGCCACACCGGGGCCAACGTCCTGACTTTC.